One sample yielded the 25 T cell receptor beta chains listed below, sequenced in a study of identical twins. TCRdb re-analysed the 5' RACE reads in MiXCR, keeping a single row per CDR3 protein. The table includes under 1 million distinct CDR3 sequences, 12% detected once. In addition, the sample was reused for a study of yellow fever vaccine responses in identical twins.

Source material: PBMCs. The receptors were gathered from a woman in her late teens or twenties in good health.

This clonotype appeared a few times. The chain joins TRBV12-3 or TRBV12-4 to TRBJ1-5; D gene uncertain. This CDR3 is 16 amino acids long. V was shortened by 5 bases and J by 2 bases, with 16 bases between the two germline ends. CDR3: CASSPKRAGGNQPQHF. CDR3 sequence (DNA): TGTGCCAGCAGTCCAAAGCGGGCTGGGGGCAATCAGCCCCAGCATTTT.

This clonotype was detected only a few times. The J gene is TRBJ2-5, the V gene TRBV12-3 or TRBV12-4, with a weak D call TRBD2 (7 bases). The CDR3 runs to 13 residues. V was trimmed by 6 bases and J by 5 bases, leaving 13 bases between them. CDR3 bases: TGTGCCAGCAGCTGGGGGGGCCCGGAGACCCAGTACTTC. Residues: CASSWGGPETQYF.

This clonotype showed up many times. The chain joins TRBV21-1 to TRBJ2-2; the D call in the table, TRBD2, was not verified against the DNA. TRBV21-1 is a listed pseudogene. The CDR3 has 14 amino acids. For the CDR3, the DNA is TGTGCCAGCAGCAGCCGACAGCGGGCCGGGGAGCTGTTTTTT. Translated: CASSSRQRAGELFF.

With respect to this clonotype: With a much larger clone just one base away, this may be a read error. The chain has TRBV2 and TRBJ2-4; a weak D match, TRBD1 (5 bases). Germline loops: CDR1 SNHLY, CDR2 FYNNEI. The CDR3 sequence is 15 residues long. Here the CDR3 reads CASSGQPVAKNIQNF. The CDR3 DNA sequence: TGTGCCAGCAGTGGACAGCCCGTAGCCAAAAACATTCAGAACTTC.

This clonotype has a handful of counts. The gene calls are TRBV9 and TRBJ2-7; 9 nucleotides line up with TRBD1. CDR3 size: 15 residues. V dropped 4 bases and J dropped 5; count of bases not matched to a gene: 10. Germline CDR1 SGDLS, CDR2 YYNGEE. This chain's CDR3 is CASSFTGGALDEQYF. Here the CDR3 DNA reads TGTGCCAGCAGCTTTACAGGGGGCGCGTTGGACGAGCAGTACTTC. Full variable domain (remainder filled in from reference TRBV9 and TRBJ2-7): DSGVTQTPKHLITATGQRVTLRCSPRSGDLSVYWYQQSLDQGLQFLIQYYNGEERAKGNILERFSAQQFPDLHSELNLSSLELGDSALYFCASSFTGGALDEQYFGPGTRLTVT.

This clonotype occurred many times. The chain is built from TRBV25-1 and TRBJ1-3; D is ambiguous. This CDR3 has 12 amino acids. Germline V gene sequence: CDR1 MGHDK, CDR2 SYGVNS. With 4 bases removed from V and 4 bases from J, the gap between germline ends came to 5 bases. In DNA, the CDR3 is TGTGCCAGCAGTGCGGGGGGAAACACCATATATTTT. It yields the protein CASSAGGNTIYF.

The chain joins TRBV28 to TRBJ2-2; D remains unclear. The CDR3 has 14 residues. Germline CDR1 and CDR2: MDHEN and SYDVKM. V dropped 6 bases and J dropped 5 bases, with 13 bases sitting between them. The CDR3 loop reads CASRLTQSTGELFF. The CDR3 DNA follows: TGTGCCAGCAGACTCACCCAGAGTACCGGGGAGCTGTTTTTT.

The chain links TRBV15 to TRBJ2-3; 8 positions match TRBD2. After removal of 4 bases from V and 4 bases from J, the junction contained 10 bases not matched to a gene. Germline lookup yields CDR1 LNHNV and CDR2 YYDKDF (reference sequence). The CDR3 spans 16 residues. CDR3 coding DNA: TGTGCCACCAGCACTTTAAGCGGGAGTGGTGCAGATACGCAGTATTTT. Translating gives CATSTLSGSGADTQYF.

This clonotype was counted at least ten times. This chain links TRBV6-5 with TRBJ2-3, with unresolved D. CDR1 and CDR2 (germline): MNHEY, SVGAGI. This CDR3 is 12 amino acids long. The V and J ends lost 7 bases and 0 bases respectively, with 5 bases between them. In DNA form, the CDR3 reads TGTGCCAGCAAATATAGCACAGATACGCAGTATTTT. It translates to CASKYSTDTQYF.

This clonotype was detected a few times. The gene calls are TRBV4-1 and TRBJ2-7, with 12 bases identical to TRBD1. This CDR3 region has 16 residues. Per the germline V gene, CDR1 is MGHRA and CDR2 is YSYEKL. The ends lost 2 bases at V and 7 bases at J; junction bases unmatched: 9. CDR3 sequence: CASSQRGQGALNEQYF. The DNA for the CDR3 is TGCGCCAGCAGCCAAAGGGGACAGGGGGCGTTGAATGAGCAGTACTTC.

This clonotype was picked up a small number of times. The chain employs TRBV6-5 and TRBJ2-5; D unclear. The CDR3 contains 16 residues. The germline V and J ends were trimmed by 0 bases and 1 base, with 12 bases remaining between them. Germline values: CDR1 MNHEY, CDR2 SVGAGI. CDR3 sequence (DNA): TGTGCCAGCAGTTACTCGACGGGTGAGGTCCAAGAGACCCAGTACTTC. Protein product: CASSYSTGEVQETQYF.

This clonotype was recorded a few times. The chain employs TRBV12-3 or TRBV12-4 and TRBJ1-3; D might be TRBD1 (5 bases). The CDR3 covers 11 residues. Trimming shortened V by 11 bases and J by 7 bases, and 12 bases separated the two germline ends. The CDR3 spells CAGGRSNTIYF. The CDR3 bases are TGTGCCGGGGGTAGGAGCAACACCATATATTTT.

As DNA, the CDR3 is TGCGCCAGCAGCCCCCTCGGAAGGGGGTCGAACACCGGGGAGCTGTTTTTT. Translated, it gives CASSPLGRGSNTGELFF. This chain links TRBV4-1 with TRBJ2-2; maybe TRBD1 (6 bases). V was cut by 4 bases and J by 0 bases, with 15 bases left in between. CDR3 length: 17 amino acids. Germline CDR1 reads MGHRA; CDR2 reads YSYEKL.

V and J are TRBV2 and TRBJ2-1; no firm D call. Germline loops: CDR1 SNHLY, CDR2 FYNNEI. CDR3 length: 13 residues. V was shortened by 2 bases and J by 6 bases, with 8 bases between the two germline ends. The chain's CDR3 is CASSEKFSNEQFF. The CDR3 DNA is TGTGCCAGCAGTGAAAAGTTTAGCAATGAGCAGTTCTTC. Based on the CDR3 plus reference TRBV2 and TRBJ2-1, the full variable domain is EPEVTQTPSHQVTQMGQEVILRCVPISNHLYFYWYRQILGQKVEFLVSFYNNEISEKSEIFDDQFSVERPDGSNFTLKIRSTKLEDSAMYFCASSEKFSNEQFFGPGTRLTVL.

The rearrangement joins TRBV2 to TRBJ1-2, with a weak D call TRBD1 (5 bases). Per germline, CDR1 SNHLY and CDR2 FYNNEI. The CDR3 sequence is 14 residues long. V gave up 6 bases and J gave up 4 bases, with 15 bases separating them. CDR3 residues: CASRTGQGVYGYTF. The CDR3 coding sequence is TGTGCCAGCAGGACGGGTCAGGGAGTCTATGGCTACACCTTC.

This clonotype was seen a few times. J is TRBJ2-5 and V is TRBV28; 7 bases agree with TRBD1. V gave up 6 bases and J gave up 5 bases; unmatched junction bases: 18. Germline assignment: CDR1 MDHEN and CDR2 SYDVKM. The CDR3 runs to 17 residues. The CDR3, as DNA: TGTGCCAGCAGATACCCGGCCTCCATTCGAGGGGGCGAGACCCAGTACTTC. The encoded protein is CASRYPASIRGGETQYF.

This clonotype came up many times. The gene calls are TRBV5-1 and TRBJ2-7; D is unresolved. The CDR3 runs 13 residues. Germline assignment: CDR1 SGHRS and CDR2 YFSETQ. Between the trimmed V and J ends, which lost 4 bases and 0 bases, there was a span of 8 bases. CDR3 coding DNA: TGCGCCAGCAGCCTCCGAAGCTCCTACGAGCAGTACTTC. Translating it yields CASSLRSSYEQYF.

This clonotype has more than one count but fewer than ten. J is TRBJ2-1 and V is TRBV12-3 or TRBV12-4; D is undetermined. V was shortened by 1 base and J by 12 bases, with 10 bases between the two germline ends. This CDR3 has 12 amino acids. The CDR3 here is CASSLGSLGQFF. The CDR3 DNA reads as TGTGCCAGCAGTTTAGGCAGTTTAGGGCAGTTCTTC.

This clonotype was counted a few times. The genes are TRBV25-1 and TRBJ2-1; 8 positions match TRBD2. The ends lost 3 bases at V and 3 bases at J; junction bases unmatched: 4. Germline-derived CDR1 and CDR2 are MGHDK and SYGVNS. The CDR3 spans 15 residues. CDR3 protein: CASSDGAGDYNEQFF. The CDR3 DNA follows: TGTGCCAGCAGTGATGGAGCGGGAGACTACAATGAGCAGTTCTTC.

This clonotype was seen at least ten times. The V call is TRBV9, the J call TRBJ1-6; D may be TRBD1 (6 bases). The CDR3 consists of 16 residues. Deletions cut 4 bases from V and 7 bases from J, with 18 bases between. The V gene's germline CDR1 is SGDLS and CDR2 YYNGEE. The CDR3 here is CASSPSPDRTNSPLHF. The CDR3 DNA reads as TGTGCCAGCAGCCCAAGTCCTGACAGGACCAATTCACCCCTCCACTTT.

The sample holds a few counts of this clonotype. The chain links TRBV5-1 to TRBJ2-1, with 10 positions matching TRBD2. Germline values: CDR1 SGHRS, CDR2 YFSETQ. The ends lost 4 bases at V and 9 bases at J; junction bases unmatched: 13. The CDR3 sequence is 16 residues long. CDR3 DNA sequence: TGCGCCAGCAGCCCGGCACGTACTAGCGGGACGAGTGAGCAGTTCTTC. Translated, it gives CASSPARTSGTSEQFF.

This CDR3 reads CSARELRGIYGYTF. The CDR3 DNA follows: TGCAGTGCTAGAGAACTCAGGGGCATCTATGGCTACACCTTC. This sequence joins TRBV20-1 and TRBJ1-2; possibly TRBD1 for D (6 bases). V was trimmed by 0 bases and J by 4 bases, leaving 12 bases between them. The germline V gene has CDR1 DFQATT and CDR2 SNEGSKA (reference sequence). The CDR3 sequence is 14 residues long.

The chain combines TRBV18 with TRBJ2-7; D remains ambiguous. Germline V gene sequence: CDR1 KGHSH, CDR2 LQKENI. The CDR3 sequence is 14 residues long. V was pared by 0 bases and J by 0 bases, with 6 bases between. CDR3 DNA: TGTGCCAGCTCACCACCAGTCAGCTCCTACGAGCAGTACTTC. It yields the protein CASSPPVSSYEQYF.

This clonotype occurred a few times. The CDR3 DNA reads TGTGCCAGCAGTTTAGCGGGCCAGGGGGACGAGCAGTACGTC. Its translation is CASSLAGQGDEQYV. The rearrangement joins TRBV12-3 or TRBV12-4 to TRBJ2-7; TRBD1 aligns across 7 bases. V was pared by 0 bases and J by 5 bases, with 4 bases of the junction left unmatched. This CDR3 is built from 14 residues.

This clonotype was seen more than once but under ten times. The CDR3 is CASSGSGSINEQYF. DNA for the CDR3: TGTGCCAGCAGCGGGAGCGGGAGTATAAACGAGCAGTACTTC. This sequence joins TRBV9 and TRBJ2-7, with TRBD2 identical over 8 bases. V shed 3 bases and J 5 bases; nucleotides not matched to a gene: 7. Per the germline V gene, CDR1 is SGDLS and CDR2 is YYNGEE. The CDR3 sequence is 14 residues long.